These T cell receptor beta chains were read from a single sample in a study of human T cells and chemical hapten exposure. TCRdb reprocessed the RACE reads with MiXCR, giving one entry per CDR3 protein. The table has about 250,000 distinct CDR3 sequences, almost 8% seen once. The sequencing here drew on whole blood, taken in connection with sensitization to the hapten diphenylcyclopropenone (DPC). The receptor set was obtained from a man between 18 and 35 years old with alopecia areata. Some clones in this sample may be carry-over from other donors' samples. CDR3s include the opening cysteine and the closing phenylalanine or tryptophan. The order of the fields is D gene, V gene, clone size, J gene, CDR3 protein, CDR3 DNA. D genes are given only for firm matches. Only part of the rows carry a size: once, few, many, or a class if the clone is expanded.

d_gene: -
v_gene: TRBV10-3
abundance: many
j_gene: TRBJ1-2
CDR3aa: CAITGIHGYTF
CDR3nt: TGTGCCATCACCGGGATTCATGGCTACACCTTC

d_gene: TRBD2
v_gene: TRBV7-2
abundance: many
j_gene: TRBJ2-3
CDR3aa: CASSRGGSTDTQYF
CDR3nt: TGTGCCAGCAGTAGGGGAGGGAGCACAGATACGCAGTATTTT

d_gene: TRBD2
v_gene: TRBV4-2
abundance: -
j_gene: TRBJ2-7
CDR3aa: CASSREREAQYF
CDR3nt: TGTGCCAGCAGCCGAGAGCGGGAAGCGCAGTACTTC

d_gene: -
v_gene: TRBV6-5
abundance: few
j_gene: TRBJ2-3
CDR3aa: CASSSRSGMDTQYF
CDR3nt: TGTGCCAGCAGTTCCCGCTCCGGGATGGATACGCAGTATTTT

d_gene: TRBD1
v_gene: TRBV20-1
abundance: few
j_gene: TRBJ2-1
CDR3aa: CSAPDREGFNEQFF
CDR3nt: TGCAGTGCTCCCGACAGGGAAGGCTTCAATGAGCAGTTCTTC

d_gene: -
v_gene: TRBV6-6
abundance: many
j_gene: TRBJ1-6
CDR3aa: CASSYGGTGAYNSPLHF
CDR3nt: TGTGCCAGCAGTTACGGGGGGACGGGGGCCTATAATTCACCCCTCCACTTT

d_gene: -
v_gene: TRBV7-8
abundance: few
j_gene: TRBJ1-5
CDR3aa: CASSFWGDSNQPQHF
CDR3nt: TGTGCCAGCAGCTTCTGGGGTGATAGCAATCAGCCCCAGCATTTT

d_gene: -
v_gene: TRBV7-8
abundance: -
j_gene: TRBJ1-4
CDR3aa: CASSPRLDEKLFF
CDR3nt: TGTGCCAGCAGCCCCCGGCTGGATGAAAAACTGTTTTTT

d_gene: TRBD1
v_gene: TRBV4-3
abundance: many
j_gene: TRBJ1-1
CDR3aa: CASSQVPGQGSAEAFF
CDR3nt: TGCGCCAGCAGCCAAGTCCCGGGACAGGGGAGCGCTGAAGCTTTCTTT

d_gene: -
v_gene: TRBV2
abundance: few
j_gene: TRBJ2-5
CDR3aa: CASRGTGFSQETQYF
CDR3nt: TGTGCCAGCAGAGGCACAGGGTTTAGTCAAGAGACCCAGTACTTC

d_gene: TRBD1
v_gene: TRBV28
abundance: -
j_gene: TRBJ1-5
CDR3aa: CASMEFDRGAQPQHF
CDR3nt: TGTGCCAGCATGGAGTTTGACAGGGGAGCTCAGCCCCAGCATTTT

d_gene: -
v_gene: TRBV27
abundance: many
j_gene: TRBJ2-7
CDR3aa: CASKIPQGAEQYF
CDR3nt: TGTGCCAGCAAGATTCCACAGGGTGCCGAGCAGTACTTC

d_gene: -
v_gene: TRBV18
abundance: -
j_gene: TRBJ2-7
CDR3aa: CASSPGQDNEQYF
CDR3nt: TGTGCCAGCTCACCGGGACAAGATAACGAGCAGTACTTC

d_gene: -
v_gene: TRBV7-2
abundance: -
j_gene: TRBJ1-2
CDR3aa: CASSLEPQGGYTF
CDR3nt: TGTGCCAGCAGCTTAGAACCCCAGGGCGGCTACACCTTC

d_gene: -
v_gene: TRBV6-2/TRBV6-3
abundance: few
j_gene: TRBJ1-5
CDR3aa: CATRTTHSNQPQHF
CDR3nt: TGTGCCACCCGGACAACACATAGCAATCAGCCCCAGCATTTT

d_gene: TRBD1
v_gene: TRBV25-1
abundance: few
j_gene: TRBJ1-2
CDR3aa: CASSEKTGDGYTF
CDR3nt: TGTGCCAGCAGTGAAAAGACAGGGGATGGCTACACCTTC

d_gene: -
v_gene: TRBV4-1
abundance: many
j_gene: TRBJ1-4
CDR3aa: CASSQLGIRGEKLFF
CDR3nt: TGCGCCAGCAGCCAGTTAGGGATCCGGGGGGAAAAACTGTTTTTT

d_gene: TRBD1
v_gene: TRBV4-1
abundance: few
j_gene: TRBJ2-6
CDR3aa: CASSQRWTGGPFFSGANVLTF
CDR3nt: TGCGCCAGCAGCCAACGGTGGACAGGGGGGCCCTTTTTCTCTGGGGCCAACGTCCTGACTTTC

d_gene: -
v_gene: TRBV6-6
abundance: many
j_gene: TRBJ2-7
CDR3aa: CASGFSREQYF
CDR3nt: TGTGCCAGCGGGTTCAGTCGCGAGCAGTACTTC

d_gene: -
v_gene: TRBV6-2/TRBV6-3
abundance: few
j_gene: TRBJ2-1
CDR3aa: CASSSPGASSYNEQFF
CDR3nt: TGTGCCAGCAGTTCCCCCGGGGCGAGCTCCTACAATGAGCAGTTCTTC

d_gene: -
v_gene: TRBV5-1
abundance: many
j_gene: TRBJ1-1
CDR3aa: CASSRSEGTEAFF
CDR3nt: TGCGCCAGCAGTCGGTCTGAGGGCACTGAAGCTTTCTTT

d_gene: TRBD1
v_gene: TRBV12-3/TRBV12-4
abundance: few
j_gene: TRBJ1-4
CDR3aa: CASSRTGSGEKLFF
CDR3nt: TGTGCCAGCAGCCGGACAGGGTCGGGTGAAAAACTGTTTTTT

d_gene: TRBD1
v_gene: TRBV5-5
abundance: -
j_gene: TRBJ2-2
CDR3aa: CASSSYGQGARELFF
CDR3nt: TGTGCCAGCAGCTCTTACGGACAGGGGGCTAGGGAGCTGTTTTTT

d_gene: -
v_gene: TRBV20-1
abundance: -
j_gene: TRBJ1-5
CDR3aa: CSARDHGAESLNQPQHF
CDR3nt: TGCAGTGCTAGAGATCACGGGGCAGAAAGCCTCAATCAGCCCCAGCATTTT

d_gene: -
v_gene: TRBV5-1
abundance: -
j_gene: TRBJ2-3
CDR3aa: CASSSRTSSTDTQYF
CDR3nt: TGCGCCAGCAGCTCTCGGACTTCTAGCACAGATACGCAGTATTTT

d_gene: -
v_gene: TRBV6-2/TRBV6-3
abundance: -
j_gene: TRBJ1-1
CDR3aa: CASSYDAHGDTEAFF
CDR3nt: TGTGCCAGCAGTTACGACGCCCACGGGGACACTGAAGCTTTCTTT

d_gene: -
v_gene: TRBV7-2
abundance: many
j_gene: TRBJ1-5
CDR3aa: CASSLGTALNQPQHF
CDR3nt: TGTGCCAGCAGCTTAGGGACGGCCCTCAATCAGCCCCAGCATTTT

d_gene: -
v_gene: TRBV9
abundance: many
j_gene: TRBJ2-2
CDR3aa: CASSVAGYTGELFF
CDR3nt: TGTGCCAGCAGCGTAGCCGGCTACACCGGGGAGCTGTTTTTT

d_gene: TRBD2
v_gene: TRBV12-3/TRBV12-4
abundance: many
j_gene: TRBJ2-1
CDR3aa: CASSGGLAGDNEQFF
CDR3nt: TGTGCCAGCAGTGGGGGACTAGCGGGGGACAATGAGCAGTTCTTC

d_gene: -
v_gene: TRBV4-1
abundance: once
j_gene: TRBJ1-3
CDR3aa: CASRHRANGNTIYF
CDR3nt: TGCGCCAGCAGGCACCGGGCCAATGGAAACACCATATATTTT

d_gene: -
v_gene: TRBV4-3
abundance: -
j_gene: TRBJ1-2
CDR3aa: CASSQVGGRANYGYTF
CDR3nt: TGCGCCAGCAGCCAAGTAGGAGGGCGAGCTAACTATGGCTACACCTTC

d_gene: -
v_gene: TRBV11-2
abundance: -
j_gene: TRBJ1-1
CDR3aa: CASSLRGGMDTEAFF
CDR3nt: TGTGCCAGCAGCCTAAGAGGGGGTATGGACACTGAAGCTTTCTTT

d_gene: -
v_gene: TRBV14
abundance: -
j_gene: TRBJ1-2
CDR3aa: CASSQGTDFYGYTF
CDR3nt: TGTGCCAGCAGCCAAGGAACAGATTTCTATGGCTACACCTTC

d_gene: -
v_gene: TRBV7-3
abundance: -
j_gene: TRBJ2-2
CDR3aa: CASSLTEIGGTGELFF
CDR3nt: TGTGCCAGCAGCTTAACGGAAATAGGAGGGACCGGGGAGCTGTTTTTT

d_gene: -
v_gene: TRBV5-1
abundance: many
j_gene: TRBJ1-1
CDR3aa: CASSLGQVVNTEAFF
CDR3nt: TGCGCCAGCAGCTTGGGGCAGGTCGTGAACACTGAAGCTTTCTTT

d_gene: -
v_gene: TRBV5-5
abundance: -
j_gene: TRBJ1-5
CDR3aa: CASSHQMDRGPQHF
CDR3nt: TGTGCCAGCAGCCACCAAATGGACCGCGGGCCCCAGCATTTT

d_gene: -
v_gene: TRBV4-1
abundance: many
j_gene: TRBJ2-5
CDR3aa: CASSQYKQETQYF
CDR3nt: TGCGCCAGCTCGCAGTACAAACAAGAGACCCAGTACTTC

d_gene: TRBD1
v_gene: TRBV4-3
abundance: -
j_gene: TRBJ1-5
CDR3aa: CASSLFYRDRGISSNQPQHF
CDR3nt: TGCGCCAGCAGCCTATTCTACCGGGACAGGGGTATTTCGAGCAATCAGCCCCAGCATTTT

d_gene: TRBD1
v_gene: TRBV3-1
abundance: many
j_gene: TRBJ1-1
CDR3aa: CASSHGTGAEAFF
CDR3nt: TGTGCCAGCAGCCATGGGACAGGGGCTGAAGCTTTCTTT

d_gene: -
v_gene: TRBV7-9
abundance: -
j_gene: TRBJ2-2
CDR3aa: CASIGQNTGELFF
CDR3nt: TGTGCCAGCATCGGACAGAACACCGGGGAGCTGTTTTTT

d_gene: -
v_gene: TRBV9
abundance: few
j_gene: TRBJ2-2
CDR3aa: CASSLPPGESTGELFF
CDR3nt: TGTGCCAGCAGCCTTCCCCCCGGGGAGAGCACCGGGGAGCTGTTTTTT

d_gene: TRBD1
v_gene: TRBV4-1
abundance: few
j_gene: TRBJ2-1
CDR3aa: CASSPTTGIGDEQFF
CDR3nt: TGCGCCAGCAGCCCAACGACAGGGATTGGGGATGAGCAGTTCTTC

d_gene: -
v_gene: TRBV20-1
abundance: few
j_gene: TRBJ1-5
CDR3aa: CSARPGTRGNQPQHF
CDR3nt: TGCAGTGCTCGCCCAGGGACGAGGGGCAATCAGCCCCAGCATTTT

d_gene: -
v_gene: TRBV29-1
abundance: few
j_gene: TRBJ1-1
CDR3aa: CSVVGGSLFEAFF
CDR3nt: TGCAGCGTTGTGGGGGGCTCTCTGTTCGAAGCTTTCTTT

d_gene: -
v_gene: TRBV6-2/TRBV6-3
abundance: -
j_gene: TRBJ2-1
CDR3aa: CASSNDRYNEQFF
CDR3nt: TGTGCCAGCAGCAACGACAGGTACAATGAGCAGTTCTTC

d_gene: -
v_gene: TRBV14
abundance: -
j_gene: TRBJ1-2
CDR3aa: CASSQGFPGRPIYGYTF
CDR3nt: TGTGCCAGCAGCCAAGGGTTCCCGGGACGGCCTATCTATGGCTACACCTTC

d_gene: TRBD2
v_gene: TRBV9
abundance: -
j_gene: TRBJ2-5
CDR3aa: CASSPLTLAGGQETQYF
CDR3nt: TGTGCCAGCAGCCCCCTCACGCTGGCGGGGGGGCAAGAGACCCAGTACTTC

d_gene: TRBD1
v_gene: TRBV20-1
abundance: many
j_gene: TRBJ1-1
CDR3aa: CSGAGQANTEAFF
CDR3nt: TGCAGTGGAGCTGGACAGGCGAACACTGAAGCTTTCTTT

d_gene: -
v_gene: TRBV27
abundance: few
j_gene: TRBJ1-6
CDR3aa: CASSLRGPGGDSPLHF
CDR3nt: TGTGCCAGCAGTTTGAGGGGACCCGGAGGAGATTCACCCCTCCACTTT

d_gene: -
v_gene: TRBV24-1
abundance: -
j_gene: TRBJ2-3
CDR3aa: CATSAGDSTDTQYF
CDR3nt: TGTGCCACCAGTGCGGGGGACAGCACAGATACGCAGTATTTT